The present T cell receptor beta chain was sequenced within a study of OX40 agonist ivuxolimab in advanced cancers. Background on the whole study: Ivuxolimab was an agonistic, fully human IgG2 monoclonal antibody directed against OX40 (CD134), a costimulatory receptor. The paper describes the monotherapy dose-escalation part (N of about 54 patients) of the phase I trial of ivuxolimab. Among the roughly 52 dose-escalation patients, about 19 had hepatocellular carcinoma, around 15 melanoma, 9 renal cell carcinoma and 9 head and neck cancer. A male proportion of roughly 80% and a mean age of approximately 55 years, ranging from about 20 to 79, were recorded for the dose-escalation cohort. Prior anti-PD-1, anti-PD-L1 or anti-CTLA-4 therapy was permitted, and approximately 39% of dose-escalation patients had received checkpoint inhibitors. Partial responses were achieved by three dose-escalation patients, of whom one had hepatocellular carcinoma and two had cutaneous melanoma. Peripheral TCRbeta sequencing was intended to test whether TCR sequence diversity was altered and clonal T-cell expansion was caused by ivuxolimab. Intravenous ivuxolimab was administered to patients every 2 weeks at six dose levels: 0.01, 0.1, 0.3, 1.5, 3 and 10 mg/kg. Broader findings and caveats from the paper: Low levels of normalized T-cell clonal expansion were also seen in some nonresponding patients. At doses of 0.1 to 3.0 mg/kg, clonal expansion of both CD4+ and CD8+ T cells in blood was seen between baseline and week 6. In the 0.1-3.0 mg/kg groups, partial responders had among the lowest normalized peripheral clonal expansion, particularly in CD8+ T cells. Which antigens the clonally expanded peripheral T cells were specific for was not determined. On average, CD8+ T cells showed more expanded clones than CD4+ T cells after ivuxolimab.

Genomic DNA was isolated from the sorted cells so that the TCRbeta CDR3 region could be sequenced. The immunoSEQ Assay was used to sequence the TCRbeta CDR3 regions. Held by TCRdb, this immuneACCESS table contains in-frame sequences only and omits some clones. Under half of the omission traces to an unresolved V gene where checked; the cause of the rest is unknown. In all, the sample holds fewer than 80,000 clones, and approximately 83% of those were seen once. The ten biggest clones cover roughly 6% of the sample. Patients with a history of autoimmune disease or receiving systemic immunosuppression were excluded from the trial. Peripheral blood for TCR sequencing was collected from all dose cohorts at baseline, on cycle 4 day 1, and on cycle 7 day 1. Samples were obtained from an open-label, multicenter, first-in-human phase I dose-escalation trial of ivuxolimab. Adults with locally advanced or metastatic melanoma, renal cell, hepatocellular, or head and neck squamous cell carcinoma were enrolled in the trial. CD4+ and CD8+ T cells were sorted separately from peripheral blood before TCR sequencing.

From the germline V gene, CDR1 is LGHNT and CDR2 is FRNRAP. Taken from cysteine to phenylalanine, the CDR3 has 16 residues. The entry retains the CDR3 DNA only, 48 bases that are in frame from base 1. Relative to germline, V is 7 bases shorter and J is 6 bases shorter, with 22 bases between their ends. This clone was recorded a few times. Its antigen is still unknown. No much larger clone exists at a distance of one base, and base qualities are not known. The sequencing here drew on CD4+ or CD8+ T cells sorted from blood, taken in a trial of the OX40 agonist ivuxolimab. The sequence was obtained from an adult with an advanced solid tumor such as melanoma, head and neck, liver or kidney cancer. The chain employs TRBV12-5 and TRBJ2-1; the D gene could be TRBD1 or TRBD2, each one agreeing over 5 bases. The sequenced DNA is TGTGCTAGTGACTTGGCTACGGGGCACACCATCAATGAGCAGTTCTTC. Translated, it reads CASDLATGHTINEQFF.